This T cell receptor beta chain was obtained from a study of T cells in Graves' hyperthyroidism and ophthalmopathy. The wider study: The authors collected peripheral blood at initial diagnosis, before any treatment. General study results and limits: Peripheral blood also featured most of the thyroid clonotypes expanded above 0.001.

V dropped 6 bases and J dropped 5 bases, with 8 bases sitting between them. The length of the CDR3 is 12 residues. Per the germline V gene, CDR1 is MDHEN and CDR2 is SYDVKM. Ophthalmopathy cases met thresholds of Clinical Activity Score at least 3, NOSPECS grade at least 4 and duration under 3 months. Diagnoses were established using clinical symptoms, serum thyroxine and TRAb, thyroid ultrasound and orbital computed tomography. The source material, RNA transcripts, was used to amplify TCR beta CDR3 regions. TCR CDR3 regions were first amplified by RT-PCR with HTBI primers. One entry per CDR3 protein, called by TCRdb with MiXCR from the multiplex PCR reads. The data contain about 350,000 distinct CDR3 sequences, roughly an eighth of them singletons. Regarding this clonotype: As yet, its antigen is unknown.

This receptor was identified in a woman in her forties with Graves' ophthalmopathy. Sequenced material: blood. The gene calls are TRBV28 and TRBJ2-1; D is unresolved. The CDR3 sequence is CASRGFNNEQFF. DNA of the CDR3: TGTGCCAGCAGGGGTTTTAACAATGAGCAGTTCTTC. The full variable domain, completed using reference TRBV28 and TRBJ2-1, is DVKVTQSSRYLVKRTGEKVFLECVQDMDHENMFWYRQDPGLGLRLIYFSYDVKMKEKGDIPEGYSVSREKKERFSLILESASTNQTSMYLCASRGFNNEQFFGPGTRLTVL.